The 20 T cell receptor beta chains given below trace back to one sample, sequenced in a study of T cells after yellow fever vaccination. TCRdb itself ran the 5' RACE reads through MiXCR, one entry per CDR3 protein. The sample holds around 340,000 distinct CDR3 sequences, approximately 12% seen once. The material was CD4+ T cells sorted from PBMCs, obtained 15 days after the yellow fever booster vaccination. Source of these receptors: a man between 18 and 29 years old who received the YFV17D yellow fever vaccine.

CDR3 residues: CSVGKYNEQFF. The DNA for the CDR3 is TGCAGCGTGGGGAAGTACAATGAGCAGTTCTTC. This sequence joins TRBV29-1 and TRBJ2-1; D is undetermined. CDR1 SQVTM and CDR2 ANQGSEA come from the germline V gene. Trimming removed 6 bases from V and 4 bases from J, with 7 bases in between. The CDR3 contains 11 residues.

This clonotype turned up a few times. The chain couples TRBV12-3 or TRBV12-4 to TRBJ1-1; weak D call: TRBD1 (5 bases). With 7 bases removed from V and 3 bases from J, the gap between germline ends came to 12 bases. This CDR3 region has 13 residues. This CDR3 reads CASTQRGYTEAFF. CDR3 DNA: TGTGCCAGCACCCAACGGGGGTACACTGAAGCTTTCTTT.

This clonotype was observed a few times. The V gene is TRBV24-1, the J gene TRBJ2-1; 9 bases fit TRBD2. With 9 bases clipped from V and 9 bases from J, the junction kept 8 bases outside the gene matches. The CDR3 length is 13 residues. The V gene's germline CDR1 is KGHDR and CDR2 SFDVKD. The CDR3 coding sequence is TGTGCCACCGGGGGGACTAGCCCCGGTGAGCAGTTCTTC. Amino acids: CATGGTSPGEQFF.

This clonotype has just a few counts. CDR3 in DNA: TGCAGCGTTGATCAGTCAGGGAGAGAGACCCAGTACTTC. It translates to CSVDQSGRETQYF. The V gene is TRBV29-1, the J gene TRBJ2-5; D is perhaps TRBD1 or TRBD2 (5 bases each). Between the trimmed V and J ends, which lost 3 bases and 4 bases, there was a span of 12 bases. The CDR3 extends over 13 amino acids. CDR1 and CDR2 from the germline V gene are SQVTM and ANQGSEA.

The V call is TRBV20-1, the J call TRBJ1-1, with D hard to call. This CDR3 spans 15 amino acids. Trimming pared 0 bases from V and 1 base from J, leaving 12 bases between. Germline V gene lookup returns CDR1 DFQATT and CDR2 SNEGSKA (reference sequence). The CDR3: CSARDRRRENTEAFF. DNA for the CDR3: TGCAGTGCTAGAGATCGGCGGCGGGAGAACACTGAAGCTTTCTTT.

The J gene is TRBJ1-5, the V gene TRBV21-1. TRBV21-1 has pseudogene status. The CDR3 length is 13 residues. CDR3 bases: TGTGCCAGCAGCAAAAGTCCGGATTGCCCCCAGCATTTT. Translated, it gives CASSKSPDCPQHF.

This clonotype was seen at least ten times. This chain joins TRBV24-1 and TRBJ2-5, with 7 bases that match TRBD1. Per germline, CDR1 KGHDR and CDR2 SFDVKD. Unmatched junction bases numbered 9, after V lost 3 bases and J lost 3 bases. CDR3 length: 16 residues. This CDR3 is CATSDPTGDREETQYF. The DNA for the CDR3 is TGTGCCACCAGTGATCCTACAGGGGATAGGGAAGAGACCCAGTACTTC.

In DNA, the CDR3 is TGTGCCAGCACCCCCACCGGGACAGGGAACACCGGGGAGCTGTTTTTT. This translates into CASTPTGTGNTGELFF. The J gene is TRBJ2-2, the V gene TRBV9, with 8 bases matching TRBD1. J lost 1 base, V lost 6 bases, and 8 bases had no gene match. The CDR3 extends over 16 amino acids. CDR1 and CDR2 from the germline V gene are SGDLS and YYNGEE.

This clonotype has a handful of counts. V and J are TRBV20-1 and TRBJ1-5; unclear D gene. This CDR3 comprises 13 residues. V was trimmed by 3 bases and J by 6 bases, leaving 12 bases between them. CDR1 and CDR2 (germline): DFQATT, SNEGSKA (reference sequence). The CDR3 region is CSASTAGSQPQHF. The CDR3 DNA follows: TGCAGTGCTAGTACGGCAGGTTCTCAGCCCCAGCATTTT.

This clonotype was seen ten or more times. The CDR3 DNA reads TGCGCCAGCAGCCAAGATCAGGGCTATGGCTACACCTTC. Translated: CASSQDQGYGYTF. The chain joins TRBV4-1 to TRBJ1-2; D perhaps matches TRBD1 (5 bases). The germline V gene has CDR1 MGHRA and CDR2 YSYEKL. The CDR3 sequence is 13 residues long. With 0 bases removed from V and 4 bases from J, the gap between germline ends came to 6 bases.

This clonotype has more than one count but fewer than ten. The V and J genes are TRBV28 and TRBJ1-6; the D is unclear. The ends were cut back, 3 bases at V and 7 bases at J, with 7 bases in the middle. CDR1 MDHEN and CDR2 SYDVKM come from the germline V gene. This CDR3 is 13 amino acids long. For the CDR3, the DNA is TGTGCCAGCAGTTTGATCCGGAATTCACCCCTCCACTTT. It is translated as CASSLIRNSPLHF.

This clonotype turned up a few times. The V call is TRBV12-3 or TRBV12-4, the J call TRBJ2-2, with D hard to call. Trimming took 4 bases from V and 7 from J, leaving 10 bases between them. The CDR3 contains 13 residues. The CDR3 DNA sequence: TGTGCCAGCAGTTCCTCTGAGCTCGGGGAGCTGTTTTTT. It specifies CASSSSELGELFF.

The V gene is TRBV18, the J gene TRBJ2-7; D is perhaps TRBD2 (5 bases). The V end lost 3 bases, the J end lost 9 bases, and 18 bases lay between the germline ends. Looked up from germline, CDR1 is KGHSH and CDR2 is LQKENI. The CDR3 has 14 residues. CDR3 bases: TGTGCCAGCTCACCCCGGGCGGGCCCATCTAGGCAGTACTTC. Residues: CASSPRAGPSRQYF.

V is TRBV5-6 and J is TRBJ2-3; the D is unclear. V gave up 2 bases and J gave up 1 base, with 14 bases separating them. Germline loops: CDR1 SGHDT, CDR2 YYEEEE. The CDR3 contains 16 residues. The CDR3 here is CASSFYGNSGTDTQYF. Here the CDR3 DNA reads TGTGCCAGCAGCTTTTACGGAAACAGTGGCACAGATACGCAGTATTTT. The full variable domain, its missing parts supplied by reference TRBV5-6 and TRBJ2-3, is DAGVTQSPTHLIKTRGQQVTLRCSPKSGHDTVSWYQQALGQGPQFIFQYYEEEERQRGNFPDRFSGHQFPNYSSELNVNALLLGDSALYLCASSFYGNSGTDTQYFGPGTRLTVL.

The V call is TRBV11-2, the J call TRBJ2-7; no reliable D call. Between the trimmed V and J ends, which lost 6 bases and 5 bases, there was a span of 14 bases. Germline V gene sequence: CDR1 SGHAT, CDR2 FQNNGV. The CDR3 runs 13 residues. DNA for the CDR3: TGTGCCAGCAGTCGGGTTTATTTGGACGAGCAGTACGTC. It yields the protein CASSRVYLDEQYV.

The table lists this clonotype with many counts. The chain has TRBV9 and TRBJ2-5, with D uncertain. The length of the CDR3 is 12 residues. Germline loops: CDR1 SGDLS, CDR2 YYNGEE. Trimming shortened V by 2 bases and J by 1 base, and 3 bases separated the two germline ends. The CDR3 sequence is CASSVSQETQYF. CDR3 coding DNA: TGTGCCAGCAGCGTTTCCCAAGAGACCCAGTACTTC.

This clonotype was seen a handful of times. The rearrangement joins TRBV9 to TRBJ2-1; 8 nucleotides agree with TRBD2. Unmatched junction bases numbered 1, after V lost 5 bases and J lost 6 bases. The CDR3 loop spans 12 amino acids. Germline V CDR1 and CDR2: SGDLS, YYNGEE. The CDR3 DNA follows: TGTGCCAGCAGGGGGACTAGCAATGAGCAGTTCTTC. Protein: CASRGTSNEQFF.

This clonotype has just a few counts. This chain connects TRBV7-9 to TRBJ1-1, with D maybe TRBD1 (6 bases). The V gene's germline CDR1 is SEHNR and CDR2 FQNEAQ (reference sequence). Trimming removed 7 bases at V and 6 bases at J, with 21 bases between. The CDR3 extends over 15 amino acids. In nucleotides, the CDR3 is TGTGCCAGCACCGTATCTGGAAACAGGGTGGCTGAAGCTTTCTTT. The encoded protein is CASTVSGNRVAEAFF.

This clonotype turned up a few times. V is TRBV4-3 and J is TRBJ1-6, with D perhaps matching TRBD1 (5 bases). The germline V gene has CDR1 LGHNA and CDR2 YSLEER. Trimming cost V 4 bases and J 8 bases, with 15 bases left between them. This CDR3 has 15 amino acids. CDR3 in amino acids: CASSRDWEGHSPLHF. The CDR3 coding sequence is TGCGCCAGCAGCCGGGACTGGGAGGGACATTCACCCCTCCACTTT.

This sequence joins TRBV10-3 and TRBJ2-3, with D unclear. The CDR3 is made up of 14 amino acids. The V end lost 3 bases, the J end lost 4 bases, and 11 bases lay between the germline ends. The germline V gene has CDR1 ENHRY and CDR2 SYGVKD. The CDR3 region has the DNA TGTGCCATCAGTGATTCAAAGAGCGCAGATACGCAGTATTTT. Translation gives CAISDSKSADTQYF.